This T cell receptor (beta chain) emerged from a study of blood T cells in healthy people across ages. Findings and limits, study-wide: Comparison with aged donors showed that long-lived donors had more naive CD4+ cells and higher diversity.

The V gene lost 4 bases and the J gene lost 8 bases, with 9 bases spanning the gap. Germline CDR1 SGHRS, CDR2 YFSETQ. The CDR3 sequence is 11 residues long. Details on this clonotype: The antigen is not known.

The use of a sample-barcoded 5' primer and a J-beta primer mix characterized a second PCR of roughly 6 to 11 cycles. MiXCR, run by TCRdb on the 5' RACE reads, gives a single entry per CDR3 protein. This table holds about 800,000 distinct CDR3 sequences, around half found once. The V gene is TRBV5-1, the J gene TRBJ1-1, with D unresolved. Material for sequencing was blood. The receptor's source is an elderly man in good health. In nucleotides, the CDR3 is TGCGCCAGCAGCCAGGACGAGGAAGCTTTCTTT. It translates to CASSQDEEAFF.